A selection of T cell receptor beta chains follows, all from one sample in a study of blood T cell repertoires in COVID-19. Repertoires were generated with immunoSEQ multiplex PCR, while TCRdb's copy carries only in-frame clones and drops some. The data contain approximately 30,000 clones, 75% to 95% of them singletons. Specimen: peripheral blood. The receptor set was obtained from a human donor with active COVID-19. The donor label of this sample is uncertain. CDR3s include the opening cysteine and the closing phenylalanine or tryptophan. The D gene is left open where the match is weak. Clone size is stated in some rows and not others, as once, few, many or a class when expanded.

J | size | D | V | DNA | CDR3
TRBJ1-5 | . | TRBD1 | TRBV28 | TGTGCCAGCAGGTTAGGACAGGGGAATCAGCCCCAGCATTTT | CASRLGQGNQPQHF
TRBJ2-1 | . | TRBD2 | TRBV27 | TGTGCCAGCAGAACCAGGAGCGGAGCGGGATTGTGGAGCTCCTACAATGAGCAGTTCTTC | CASRTRSGAGLWSSYNEQFF
TRBJ2-7 | . | . | TRBV6-5 | TGTGCCAGCAGCTTCGACAGCTACGAGCAGTACTTC | CASSFDSYEQYF
TRBJ2-1 | . | TRBD1 | TRBV6-6 | TGTGCCAGCAGTCCTCGCCGGGACAGGGGGTGGAATGAGCAGTTCTTC | CASSPRRDRGWNEQFF
TRBJ1-2 | . | TRBD1 | TRBV7-6 | TGTGCCAGCAGCGAGGAGACAGGGTCGGACTATGGCTACACCTTC | CASSEETGSDYGYTF
TRBJ2-3 | . | TRBD1 | TRBV11-2 | TGTGCCAGCAGCTTGCATCCGGGACAGAGACGCACAGATACGCAGTATTTT | CASSLHPGQRRTDTQYF
TRBJ1-3 | . | TRBD1 | TRBV5-1 | TGCGCCAGCAGCTTGGTGGTACAGGGGGCCTCTGGAAACACCATATATTTT | CASSLVVQGASGNTIYF
TRBJ1-2 | . | TRBD1 | TRBV20-1 | TGCAGTGCTAGTTACAGGGGTGGCGGCTACACCTTC | CSASYRGGGYTF
TRBJ2-1 | . | TRBD2 | TRBV28 | TGTGCCAGCAGTTCGTGGACTAGCGGGAGCCACAATGAGCAGTTCTTC | CASSSWTSGSHNEQFF
TRBJ2-3 | few | TRBD1 | TRBV15 | TGTGCCACCGCCTTCGTACAGGGGACAGATACGCAGTATTTT | CATAFVQGTDTQYF
TRBJ2-1 | . | TRBD1 | TRBV5-6 | TGTGCCAGCAGCTTAGGCGACAGGGGCAATGAGCAGTTCTTC | CASSLGDRGNEQFF
TRBJ2-1 | . | TRBD2 | TRBV7-8 | TGTGCCAGCAGCTTAGGTCAACTAGCGGGAGTTGAGCAGTTCTTC | CASSLGQLAGVEQFF
TRBJ2-3 | . | . | TRBV7-3 | TGTGCCAGCAGCTTAGTCGGCGGGACCAATACGCAGTATTTT | CASSLVGGTNTQYF
TRBJ2-2 | . | . | TRBV5-1 | TGCGCCAGCTCTCTACAGTCCCGATCGAACACCGGGGAGCTGTTTTTT | CASSLQSRSNTGELFF
TRBJ2-1 | . | . | TRBV28 | TGTGCCAGCACCCCTAGCATTGTCTCCTACAATGAGCAGTTCTTC | CASTPSIVSYNEQFF
TRBJ1-2 | . | . | TRBV19 | TGTGCCAGTAGTATAGCCGGGGATTATGGCTACACCTTC | CASSIAGDYGYTF
TRBJ2-3 | . | TRBD1 | TRBV7-2 | TGTGCCAGCAGCTTAGGGACAGGGGCAGATACGCAGTATTTT | CASSLGTGADTQYF
TRBJ2-2 | . | TRBD1 | TRBV9 | TGTGCCAGCAGCGGCCTTCCGGGACAGGGGACCCGCCTCAACACCGGGGAGCTGTTTTTT | CASSGLPGQGTRLNTGELFF
TRBJ2-7 | . | . | TRBV4-3 | TGCGCCAGCAGCCAAGATCGGGGGGCCGCACACTACGAGCAGTACTTC | CASSQDRGAAHYEQYF
TRBJ2-5 | . | TRBD1 | TRBV24-1 | TGTGCCACCAGTGATCCCCAGGGGGAGGAGACCCAGTACTTC | CATSDPQGEETQYF
TRBJ2-7 | once | . | TRBV5-4 | TGTGCCAGCAGCTTGGCGGGAGCGGGCCTCTCCTACGAGCAGTACTTC | CASSLAGAGLSYEQYF
TRBJ2-7 | . | . | TRBV5-6 | TGTGCCAGCAGCTTGGCAGGGCGAACCTACGAGCAGTACTTC | CASSLAGRTYEQYF
TRBJ2-3 | . | . | TRBV24-1 | TGTGCCACCTCCTTCCGGACATCCCAAGATACGCAGTATTTT | CATSFRTSQDTQYF
TRBJ2-7 | . | . | TRBV30 | TGTGCCTGGAGTGGCCCGGAGATCAACTACGAGCAGTACTTC | CAWSGPEINYEQYF
TRBJ2-5 | . | . | TRBV7-2 | TGTGCCAGCAGCCCCCCTGGGACACGCGACGGGTACCAGTACTTC | CASSPPGTRDGYQYF